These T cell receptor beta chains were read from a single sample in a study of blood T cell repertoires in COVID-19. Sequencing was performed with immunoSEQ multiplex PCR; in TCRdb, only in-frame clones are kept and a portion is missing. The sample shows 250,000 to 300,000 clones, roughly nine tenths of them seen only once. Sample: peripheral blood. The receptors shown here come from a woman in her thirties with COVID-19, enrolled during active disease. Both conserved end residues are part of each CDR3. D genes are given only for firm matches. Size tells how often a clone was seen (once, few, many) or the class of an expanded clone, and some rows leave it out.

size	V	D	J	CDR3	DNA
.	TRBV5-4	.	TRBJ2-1	CASRRDYNEQFF	TGTGCCAGCAGACGGGACTACAATGAGCAGTTCTTC
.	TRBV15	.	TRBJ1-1	CAIAIGGNTEAFF	TGTGCCATCGCAATTGGCGGGAACACTGAAGCTTTCTTT
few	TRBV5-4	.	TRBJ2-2	CASSAVNGGELFF	TGTGCCAGCAGCGCCGTAAACGGCGGGGAGCTGTTTTTT
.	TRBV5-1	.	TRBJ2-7	CASSLRGRSWEQYF	TGCGCCAGCAGCTTGAGGGGCCGAAGTTGGGAGCAGTACTTC
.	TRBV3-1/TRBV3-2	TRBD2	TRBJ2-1	CASSLLIAGGSEQFF	TGTGCCAGCAGCCTTCTGATAGCGGGGGGGAGTGAGCAGTTCTTC
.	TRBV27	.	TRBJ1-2	CASSLYRGGLDSRGYTF	TGTGCCAGCAGTTTATATCGGGGAGGGTTGGACTCGAGGGGCTACACCTTC
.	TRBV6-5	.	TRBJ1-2	CASSYSNKNGYTF	TGTGCCAGCAGTTACTCGAACAAAAACGGCTACACCTTC
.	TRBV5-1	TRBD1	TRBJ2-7	CASSLGTGRTYEQYF	TGCGCCAGCAGCTTGGGGACAGGGAGAACCTACGAGCAGTACTTC
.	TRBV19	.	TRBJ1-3	CASRITGLAGNTIYF	TGTGCCAGTAGGATCACAGGGTTAGCTGGAAACACCATATATTTT
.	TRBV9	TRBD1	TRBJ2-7	CASSRSTGSYEQYF	TGTGCCAGCAGCCGGTCGACAGGGTCTTACGAGCAGTACTTC
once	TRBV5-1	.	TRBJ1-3	CASSLNRRGSGNTIYF	TGCGCCAGCAGCTTGAACAGACGAGGGTCTGGAAACACCATATATTTT
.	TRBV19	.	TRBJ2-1	CATGRGRQTNEQFF	TGTGCCACAGGCAGGGGTCGACAGACCAATGAGCAGTTCTTC
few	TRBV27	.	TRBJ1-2	CASRGGGGYGYTF	TGTGCCAGCCGCGGGGGCGGTGGCTATGGCTACACCTTC
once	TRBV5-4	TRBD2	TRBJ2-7	CASSYRGGYEQYF	TGTGCCAGCAGCTACCGGGGGGGTTACGAGCAGTACTTC
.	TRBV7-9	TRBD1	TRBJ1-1	CASSPTPGGPDTEAFF	TGTGCCAGCAGCCCTACCCCAGGGGGCCCGGACACTGAAGCTTTCTTT
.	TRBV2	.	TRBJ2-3	CASSETPSAQRLDTQYF	TGTGCCAGCAGTGAAACTCCTTCGGCCCAGCGGTTGGATACGCAGTATTTT
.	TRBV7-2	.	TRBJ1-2	CASSLLGQFQGSDGYTF	TGTGCCAGCAGCTTATTGGGTCAGTTTCAGGGCTCCGATGGCTACACCTTC
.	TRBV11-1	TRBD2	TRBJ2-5	CASSRTSGGRETQYF	TGTGCCAGCAGCCGGACTAGCGGGGGTAGGGAGACCCAGTACTTC
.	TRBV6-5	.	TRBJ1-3	CASSYASEGSGNTIYF	TGTGCCAGCAGTTACGCTAGCGAAGGCTCTGGAAACACCATATATTTT
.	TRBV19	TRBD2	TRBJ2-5	CASSPQRGWETQYF	TGTGCCAGTAGTCCCCAGCGGGGCTGGGAGACCCAGTACTTC